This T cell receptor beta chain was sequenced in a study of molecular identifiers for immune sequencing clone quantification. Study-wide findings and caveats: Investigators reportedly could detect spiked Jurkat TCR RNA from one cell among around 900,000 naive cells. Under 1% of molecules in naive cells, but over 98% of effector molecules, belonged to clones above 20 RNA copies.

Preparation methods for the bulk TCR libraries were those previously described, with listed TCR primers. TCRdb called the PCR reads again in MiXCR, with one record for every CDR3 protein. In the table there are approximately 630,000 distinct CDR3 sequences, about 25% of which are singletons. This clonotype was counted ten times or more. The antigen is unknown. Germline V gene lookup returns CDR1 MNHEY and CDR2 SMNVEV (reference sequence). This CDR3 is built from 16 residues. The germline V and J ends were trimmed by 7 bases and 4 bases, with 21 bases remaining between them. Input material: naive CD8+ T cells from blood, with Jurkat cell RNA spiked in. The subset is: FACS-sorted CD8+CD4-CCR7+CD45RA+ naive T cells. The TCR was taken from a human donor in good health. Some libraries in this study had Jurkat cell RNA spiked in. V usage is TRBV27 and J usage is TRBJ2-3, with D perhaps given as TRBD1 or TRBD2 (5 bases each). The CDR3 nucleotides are TGTGCCAGCACACCCCCGGGGCTATTACACGCAGATACGCAGTATTTT. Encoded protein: CASTPPGLLHADTQYF.